These 20 T cell receptor beta chains came from one sample sequenced in a study of immune evolution from preneoplasia to lung adenocarcinoma. Clones were sequenced by immunoSEQ multiplex PCR, and TCRdb holds only the in-frame ones, with some missing. Here the sample spans about 16,000 clones, 86% being singletons. The sequenced material came from FFPE invasive lung adenocarcinoma tissue. The source of these receptors is a person aged 65-85 years with invasive lung adenocarcinoma.

V and J are TRBV19 and TRBJ1-1, with 11 nucleotides matching TRBD1. The CDR3 consists of 13 residues. From germline, CDR1 is LNHDA and CDR2 SQIVND (reference sequence). Unmatched junction bases numbered 1, after V lost 5 bases and J lost 5 bases. The CDR3 coding sequence is TGTGCCAGTAGTGGGACAGGGGGGACTGAAGCTTTCTTT. Translation gives CASSGTGGTEAFF.

The chain uses TRBV29-1 and TRBJ2-7, with D perhaps being TRBD1 or TRBD2 (6 bases each). The germline V and J ends were trimmed by 3 bases and 5 bases, with 11 bases remaining between them. This CDR3 region has 12 residues. Germline V lookup: CDR1 SQVTM, CDR2 ANQGSEA. The CDR3 sequence is CSVEEGGHEQYF. The DNA of the CDR3 is TGCAGCGTTGAGGAGGGGGGACACGAGCAGTACTTC.

This chain joins TRBV7-6 and TRBJ2-7; tentative D call: TRBD1 (6 bases). The CDR3 length is 16 residues. V lost 3 bases and J lost 2, with 17 bases in between. Germline CDR1 SGHVS, CDR2 FNYEAQ. The CDR3 spells CASSLGSRQEPYEQYF. CDR3 DNA sequence: TGTGCCAGCAGCTTGGGCTCTAGACAGGAGCCCTACGAGCAGTACTTC.

The chain has TRBV6-4 and TRBJ2-3; 11 nucleotides match TRBD2. The ends lost 5 bases at V and 3 bases at J; junction bases unmatched: 1. The CDR3 contains 14 residues. Germline V gene sequence: CDR1 MRHNA, CDR2 SNTAGT. The DNA for the CDR3 is TGTGCCAGCAGTACTAGCGGGGGTACAGATACGCAGTATTTT. Translation: CASSTSGGTDTQYF.

The rearrangement joins TRBV7-6 to TRBJ1-3; 9 nucleotides line up with TRBD1. Germline lookup yields CDR1 SGHVS and CDR2 FNYEAQ. This CDR3 comprises 15 residues. J was trimmed by 7 bases and V by 5 bases; bases with no gene match: 9. The CDR3 coding sequence is TGTGCCAGCAGCCAAGCGGGACAGGGTTCGAACACCATATATTTT. It specifies CASSQAGQGSNTIYF.

The V and J genes are TRBV11-2 and TRBJ1-3; tentative D call: TRBD1 (5 bases). The CDR3 consists of 18 residues. Germline loops: CDR1 SGHAT, CDR2 FQNNGV. Between the trimmed V and J ends, which lost 5 bases and 0 bases, there was a span of 20 bases. CDR3 in DNA: TGTGCCAGCAGCCGATCCCTCGGTCATAGGGGCTCTGGAAACACCATATATTTT. It specifies CASSRSLGHRGSGNTIYF. Filled out from reference TRBV11-2 and TRBJ1-3, the complete variable domain reads EAGVAQSPRYKIIEKRQSVAFWCNPISGHATLYWYQQILGQGPKLLIQFQNNGVVDDSQLPKDRFSAERLKGVDSTLKIQPAKLEDSAVYLCASSRSLGHRGSGNTIYFGEGSWLTVV.

This clone turned up a few times. The V call is TRBV5-6, the J call TRBJ2-1; D not resolved. CDR3 length: 11 residues. V lost 4 bases and J lost 9, with 8 bases in between. Germline loops: CDR1 SGHDT, CDR2 YYEEEE. The CDR3 region has the DNA TGTGCCAGCAGCCACCGGAGTGAGCAGTTCTTC. It specifies CASSHRSEQFF.

This chain uses TRBV27 with TRBJ2-2; TRBD2 is a possible D gene (6 bases). The V end lost 1 base, the J end lost 4 bases, and 10 bases lay between the germline ends. This CDR3 has 15 residues. The germline CDR1 and CDR2 sequences are MNHEY and SMNVEV (reference sequence). The CDR3 coding sequence is TGTGCCAGCAGTTTATACGGGAGTGGCACCGGGGAGCTGTTTTTT. This codes for CASSLYGSGTGELFF.

The chain links TRBV27 to TRBJ2-5; 13 bases match TRBD2. Trimming removed 2 bases from V and 5 bases from J; junction bases left unmatched: 11. The germline V gene has CDR1 MNHEY and CDR2 SMNVEV (reference sequence). CDR3 length equals 18 residues. CDR3 in amino acids: CASSLRRTSGSAGETQYF. The CDR3 DNA reads as TGTGCCAGCAGTTTAAGACGGACTAGCGGGAGTGCAGGGGAGACCCAGTACTTC.

The V call is TRBV7-9, the J call TRBJ1-4, with D possibly being TRBD1 (5 bases). Trimming took 5 bases from V and 8 from J, leaving 24 bases between them. The CDR3 is made up of 17 amino acids. CDR1 and CDR2 (germline): SEHNR, FQNEAQ (reference sequence). The CDR3 protein is CASSPPWGEIEGEKLFF. The CDR3 DNA reads TGTGCCAGCAGCCCACCTTGGGGGGAAATCGAGGGGGAAAAACTGTTTTTT.

DNA of the CDR3: TGTGCCTGGAGGAGGGCCGGAACCTCCTACGAGCAGTACTTC. Translation: CAWRRAGTSYEQYF. The chain carries TRBV30 and TRBJ2-7; maybe TRBD2 (5 bases). The germline CDR1 and CDR2 sequences are GTSNPN and SVGIG (reference sequence). The CDR3 totals 14 residues. The V and J ends lost 3 bases and 0 bases respectively, with 12 bases between them.

The V call is TRBV5-6, the J call TRBJ1-5, with 8 bases lining up with TRBD1. V dropped 1 base and J dropped 4; count of bases not matched to a gene: 7. The CDR3 runs to 16 residues. The germline CDR1 and CDR2 sequences are SGHDT and YYEEEE. CDR3 loop: CASSLNGQGWNQPQHF. CDR3 sequence (DNA): TGTGCCAGCAGCTTGAATGGACAGGGCTGGAATCAGCCCCAGCATTTT.

The genes are TRBV10-3 and TRBJ2-2; 7 nucleotides match TRBD2. J gave up 1 base and V 4 bases, and 6 bases lay outside the gene matches. The CDR3 is 16 residues long. From germline, CDR1 is ENHRY and CDR2 SYGVKD. In DNA, the CDR3 is TGTGCCATCAGTGTGACCGGGACTAAGAACACCGGGGAGCTGTTTTTT. This sequence encodes CAISVTGTKNTGELFF.

The chain recombines TRBV11-3 with TRBJ2-2; TRBD2 aligns across 7 bases. The V gene end was trimmed by 3 bases and the J gene end by 4 bases; junction bases not matched to a gene: 2. Germline V gives CDR1 SGHNT, CDR2 YENEEA. The CDR3 consists of 14 residues. The CDR3, as DNA: TGTGCCAGCAGCTTGGGACTAAGCACCGGGGAGCTGTTTTTT. It is translated as CASSLGLSTGELFF.

This sequence joins TRBV6-1 and TRBJ2-7; TRBD1 agrees at 9 bases. Trimming at V came to 3 bases and at J to 1 base, leaving 4 bases not matched to a gene. The V gene's germline CDR1 is MNHNS and CDR2 SASEGT. The CDR3 consists of 15 residues. In DNA form, the CDR3 reads TGTGCCAGCAGTGATTTGGGGACAGGGTCCTACGAGCAGTACTTC. It encodes CASSDLGTGSYEQYF.

The rearrangement links TRBV21-1 to TRBJ1-2; the table's D gene call, TRBD1, was not cross checked with the DNA. TRBV21-1 is flagged as a pseudogene. The CDR3 totals 15 residues. The CDR3 spells CASSTRTQGPYGYTF. The CDR3, as DNA: TGTGCCAGCAGCACTCGCACACAGGGGCCCTATGGCTACACCTTC.

V and J are TRBV28 and TRBJ2-7; 10 nucleotides align to TRBD2. The CDR3 is 15 residues long. The V gene's germline CDR1 is MDHEN and CDR2 SYDVKM. Trimming at V came to 2 bases and at J to 1 base, leaving 2 bases not matched to a gene. Here the CDR3 DNA reads TGTGCCAGCAGTTTAAGCGGGAGGGGGTCCTACGAGCAGTACTTC. Translating gives CASSLSGRGSYEQYF. The variable domain in full, completed from reference TRBV28 and TRBJ2-7, reads DVKVTQSSRYLVKRTGEKVFLECVQDMDHENMFWYRQDPGLGLRLIYFSYDVKMKEKGDIPEGYSVSREKKERFSLILESASTNQTSMYLCASSLSGRGSYEQYFGPGTRLTVT.

The chain recombines TRBV29-1 with TRBJ1-4; D possibly corresponds to TRBD1 (5 bases). The germline CDR1 and CDR2 sequences are SQVTM and ANQGSEA. The CDR3 length is 11 residues. V lost 6 bases to trimming and J lost 7 bases, with 9 bases between them. The chain's CDR3 is CSVRGSEKLFF. The CDR3 DNA follows: TGCAGCGTGAGGGGAAGTGAAAAACTGTTTTTT.

V usage is TRBV19 and J usage is TRBJ2-1, with 9 bases lining up with TRBD2. The V gene end was trimmed by 8 bases and the J gene end by 0 bases; junction bases not matched to a gene: 11. Germline CDR1 reads LNHDA; CDR2 reads SQIVND (reference sequence). The CDR3 totals 17 residues. Here the CDR3 reads CASAPPRAGGSYNEQFF. CDR3 coding DNA: TGTGCCAGTGCCCCCCCCCGAGCGGGAGGCTCCTACAATGAGCAGTTCTTC.

CDR3 DNA sequence: TGTGCCAGCAGCCTTATCGGCGAAGCCAAAAACATTCAGTACTTC. Translation gives CASSLIGEAKNIQYF. The genes are TRBV7-2 and TRBJ2-4; no definite D call. Germline loops: CDR1 SGHTA, CDR2 FQGNSA. With 5 bases removed from V and 0 bases from J, the gap between germline ends came to 11 bases. The CDR3 contains 15 residues. The complete variable domain, with remaining parts taken from reference TRBV7-2 and TRBJ2-4, reads GAGVSQSPSNKVTEKGKDVELRCDPISGHTALYWYRQSLGQGLEFLIYFQGNSAPDKSGLPSDRFSAERTGGSVSTLTIQRTQQEDSAVYLCASSLIGEAKNIQYFGAGTRLSVL.